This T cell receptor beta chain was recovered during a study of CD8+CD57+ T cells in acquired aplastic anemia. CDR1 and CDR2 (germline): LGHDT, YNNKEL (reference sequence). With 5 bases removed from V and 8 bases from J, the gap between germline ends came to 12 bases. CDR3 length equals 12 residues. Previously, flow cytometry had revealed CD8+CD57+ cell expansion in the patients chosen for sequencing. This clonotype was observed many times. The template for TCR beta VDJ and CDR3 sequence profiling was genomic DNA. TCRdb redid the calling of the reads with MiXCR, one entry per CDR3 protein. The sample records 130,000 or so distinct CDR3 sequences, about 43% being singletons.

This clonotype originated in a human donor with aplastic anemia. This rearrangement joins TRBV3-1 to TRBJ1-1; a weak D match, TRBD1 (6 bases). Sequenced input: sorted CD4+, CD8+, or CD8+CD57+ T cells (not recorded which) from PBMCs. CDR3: CASSYRTAEAFF. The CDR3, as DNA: TGTGCCAGCAGCTATAGGACAGCCGAAGCTTTCTTT.